The source of this T cell receptor (beta chain) is a study of cytomegalovirus exposure and HLA in healthy donors. Study-level background: Earlier findings included 90 million to 120 million unique TCR beta sequences obtained from 170 million or so T cells.

This PCR relied on a set of 60 Vbeta primers and 13 Jbeta primers. Libraries were prepared by immunoSEQ multiplex PCR; TCRdb keeps only in-frame clonotypes and omits some of them. The table shows around 140,000 clones, with about 84% occurring only once. Germline CDR1 and CDR2: LNHNV and YYDKDF (reference sequence). Deletions cut 6 bases from V and 3 bases from J, with 11 bases between. The CDR3 extends over 14 amino acids. General study points: Later analysis demonstrated an association between a missense DCLRE1C variant and TCR beta V- and J-gene trimming. There were some public TCRs occurring in many donors, but most TCR sequences were rare.

With respect to this clone: What it binds is not known.

The chain recombines TRBV15 with TRBJ1-4; D unresolved. The sequence derives from a man aged 50-60 years in good health and CMV-seronegative. Sequenced sample: PBMCs. As DNA, the CDR3 is TGTGCCACCAGGGGAGGGTCGGCTAATGAAAAACTGTTTTTT. Its protein product is CATRGGSANEKLFF.